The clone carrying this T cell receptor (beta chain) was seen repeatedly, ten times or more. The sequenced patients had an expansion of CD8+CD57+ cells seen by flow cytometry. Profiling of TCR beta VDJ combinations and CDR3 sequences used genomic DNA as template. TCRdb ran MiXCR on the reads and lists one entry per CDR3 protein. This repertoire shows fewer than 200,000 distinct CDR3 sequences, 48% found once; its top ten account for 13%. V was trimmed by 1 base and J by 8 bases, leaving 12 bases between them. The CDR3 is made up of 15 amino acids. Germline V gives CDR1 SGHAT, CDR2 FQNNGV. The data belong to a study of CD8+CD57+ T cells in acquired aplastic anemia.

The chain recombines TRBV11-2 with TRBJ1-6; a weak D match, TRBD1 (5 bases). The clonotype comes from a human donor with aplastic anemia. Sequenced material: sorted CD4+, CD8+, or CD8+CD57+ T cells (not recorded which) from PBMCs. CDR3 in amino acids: CASSLVAGFDSPLHF. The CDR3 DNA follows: TGTGCCAGCAGCTTAGTGGCAGGGTTCGATTCACCCCTCCACTTT.